One T cell receptor (beta chain) is described in this entry. The antigen remains undetermined. These data belong to a study of post-analysis software for immune sequencing data. Whole-study results and caveats: When the samples were clustered directly with F measure, those that had been prepared in the same batch showed strong co-clustering. Patients carried roughly 5 TRBV segments more frequently than controls did, and TRBV5-6, TRBV5-1 and TRBV20-1 were among them.

cDNA libraries of TCR beta carried unique molecular identifiers. A single record per CDR3 protein comes from TCRdb applying MiXCR to the PCR reads. The table shows 800,000 to 950,000 distinct CDR3 sequences, with about 57% occurring only once. The V gene lost 0 bases and the J gene lost 2 bases, with 7 bases spanning the gap. There are 14 residues in the CDR3. The sequenced sample consisted of blood. The rearrangement joins TRBV12-3 or TRBV12-4 to TRBJ1-1; D remains ambiguous. The receptor's source is a girl aged 5 to 17 with multiple sclerosis. CDR3 in amino acids: CASSLAAINTEAFF. The CDR3 DNA reads as TGTGCCAGCAGTTTAGCGGCAATTAACACTGAAGCTTTCTTT.